These 29 T cell receptor beta chains came from one sample sequenced in a study of shared clonotypes between healthy human individuals. The method was immunoSEQ multiplex PCR; TCRdb's version includes in-frame clones alone and lacks a portion of them. Among over a million clones listed, roughly 96% were seen once. Specimen: naive CD4+ T cells sorted from blood. Subset denoted: CD45RA+ positively selected. These receptors were obtained from a man aged 30 to 45 in good health.

The V gene is TRBV5-1, the J gene TRBJ2-1; tentative D call: TRBD2 (6 bases). In germline, CDR1 is SGHRS, CDR2 YFSETQ. Trimming took 3 bases from V and 5 from J, leaving 18 bases between them. This CDR3 contains 16 residues. CDR3 residues: CASSSIPLSGDNEQFF. CDR3 nucleotide sequence: TGCGCCAGCAGCTCCATCCCCCTTAGCGGTGACAATGAGCAGTTCTTC.

The rearrangement joins TRBV7-8 to TRBJ1-4; D unresolved. Per germline, CDR1 SGHVS and CDR2 FQNEAQ. This CDR3 region has 15 residues. Trimming shortened V by 5 bases and J by 0 bases, and 10 bases separated the two germline ends. Here the CDR3 DNA reads TGTGCCAGCAGCCTAACAGCCGCAACTAATGAAAAACTGTTTTTT. Translating it yields CASSLTAATNEKLFF.

This chain joins TRBV7-8 and TRBJ1-1; maybe TRBD1 (6 bases). Deletions cut 0 bases from V and 0 bases from J, with 14 bases between. From germline, CDR1 is SGHVS and CDR2 FQNEAQ. This CDR3 contains 17 residues. This chain's CDR3 is CASSLAVFRGMNTEAFF. DNA of the CDR3: TGTGCCAGCAGCTTAGCTGTATTTAGGGGGATGAACACTGAAGCTTTCTTT.

The chain uses TRBV28 and TRBJ2-1; no reliable D call. V lost 7 bases to trimming and J lost 5 bases, with 15 bases between them. Germline CDR1 MDHEN, CDR2 SYDVKM. The CDR3 is made up of 14 amino acids. The CDR3 spells CASTLSLGNNEQFF. CDR3 bases: TGTGCCAGCACTTTGTCCCTGGGGAACAATGAGCAGTTCTTC.

The V gene is TRBV5-1, the J gene TRBJ2-6; D might be TRBD1 (5 bases). The V gene lost 0 bases and the J gene lost 0 bases, with 10 bases spanning the gap. The CDR3 totals 17 residues. Germline V lookup: CDR1 SGHRS, CDR2 YFSETQ. The DNA of the CDR3 is TGCGCCAGCAGCTTGGTCCCGACAGTCTCTGGGGCCAACGTCCTGACTTTC. Encoded protein: CASSLVPTVSGANVLTF.

The V and J genes are TRBV9 and TRBJ2-7; 8 bases fit TRBD2. The germline CDR1 and CDR2 sequences are SGDLS and YYNGEE. The CDR3 runs 16 residues. With V trimmed by 0 bases and J by 2 bases, 7 bases remained unmatched. The CDR3 coding sequence is TGTGCCAGCAGCGTAGCATCCACTAGCGGCGCCTACGAGCAGTACTTC. This sequence encodes CASSVASTSGAYEQYF.

The V call is TRBV5-8, the J call TRBJ1-5, with no clear D. V was shortened by 5 bases and J by 6 bases, with 15 bases between the two germline ends. This CDR3 contains 14 residues. Germline CDR1 is SGHTS and CDR2 is YDEGEE. This CDR3 is CASSSRLAGQPQHF. The CDR3 DNA is TGTGCCAGCAGTTCAAGACTGGCGGGTCAGCCCCAGCATTTT.

This rearrangement joins TRBV12-5 to TRBJ2-7; 7 nucleotides line up with TRBD2. The CDR3 sequence is 16 residues long. The germline CDR1 and CDR2 sequences are LGHNT and FRNRAP. After removal of 3 bases from V and 2 bases from J, the junction contained 10 bases not matched to a gene. CDR3 in amino acids: CASGFFSGLGTYEQYF. CDR3 bases: TGTGCTAGTGGTTTTTTCAGTGGACTAGGGACCTACGAGCAGTACTTC.

J is TRBJ2-3 and V is TRBV29-1; 8 bases match TRBD2. The V gene end was trimmed by 6 bases and the J gene end by 3 bases; junction bases not matched to a gene: 8. Germline CDR1 and CDR2: SQVTM and ANQGSEA. The CDR3 totals 14 residues. CDR3 amino acids: CSVLSGVITDTQYF. CDR3 sequence (DNA): TGCAGCGTACTTAGCGGGGTTATTACAGATACGCAGTATTTT.

The gene calls are TRBV7-9 and TRBJ1-1, with D maybe TRBD1 (5 bases). Trimming left V 1 base short and J 11 bases short, with 20 bases between. The length of the CDR3 is 15 residues. Germline lookup yields CDR1 SEHNR and CDR2 FQNEAQ (reference sequence). Here the CDR3 DNA reads TGTGCCAGCAGCTTAGAGGGGCAAGCAGCGGCCTCGGCTTTCTTT. Its protein is CASSLEGQAAASAFF.

CDR3 DNA: TGTGCCAGCAGTTACTTGGGCGGCATGAACACTGAAGCTTTCTTT. This gives the protein CASSYLGGMNTEAFF. V gene TRBV27 combines with J gene TRBJ1-1, with D unclear. Germline CDR1 is MNHEY and CDR2 is SMNVEV (reference sequence). This CDR3 spans 15 amino acids. Trimming took 4 bases from V and 0 from J, leaving 12 bases between them.

The CDR3 DNA follows: TGCGCCAGCAGCCCTATGACAGGGTCTGGCGGGGGAAGCACAGATACGCAGTATTTT. It is translated as CASSPMTGSGGGSTDTQYF. The chain joins TRBV5-1 to TRBJ2-3; either TRBD1 or TRBD2 may fit D (7 bases each). Germline lookup yields CDR1 SGHRS and CDR2 YFSETQ. V lost 4 bases and J lost 0, with 24 bases in between. CDR3 length equals 19 residues.

The chain joins TRBV7-6 to TRBJ2-5; 10 nucleotides match TRBD2. The V segment lost 5 bases and the J segment 2 bases; nucleotides outside the gene matches: 8. Per the germline V gene, CDR1 is SGHVS and CDR2 is FNYEAQ. CDR3 size: 16 residues. The CDR3 loop reads CASSPSGRAGQETQYF. The DNA for the CDR3 is TGTGCCAGCAGCCCAAGCGGGAGGGCCGGACAAGAGACCCAGTACTTC.

The chain combines TRBV2 with TRBJ2-7; D possibly corresponds to TRBD2 (6 bases). Germline V gene lookup returns CDR1 SNHLY and CDR2 FYNNEI. The ends were cut back, 7 bases at V and 0 bases at J, with 13 bases in the middle. The CDR3 totals 14 residues. The DNA of the CDR3 is TGTGCCAGCACGAGGGACTTTAGCTCCTACGAGCAGTACTTC. This translates into CASTRDFSSYEQYF.

The gene calls are TRBV10-2 and TRBJ2-7; possible D gene TRBD2, 5 bases. Germline-derived CDR1 and CDR2 are WSHSY and SAAADI. V shed 3 bases and J shed 0 bases, with 12 bases lying between them. The CDR3 runs to 15 residues. The CDR3 region has the DNA TGCGCCAGCAGTGACTACCCGGGGAGCTCCTACGAGCAGTACTTC. This encodes CASSDYPGSSYEQYF.

V usage is TRBV5-1 and J usage is TRBJ2-7, with 11 nucleotides matching TRBD1. This CDR3 is 14 amino acids long. V lost 1 base, J lost 5 bases, and 2 bases stayed unmatched. From germline, CDR1 is SGHRS and CDR2 YFSETQ. The chain's CDR3 is CASSLRTGGHEQYF. The CDR3 DNA sequence: TGCGCCAGCAGCTTGAGGACAGGGGGCCACGAGCAGTACTTC.

The chain combines TRBV18 with TRBJ2-1; TRBD2 matches 9 bases. CDR3 length equals 15 residues. Trimming at V came to 3 bases and at J to 5 bases, leaving 5 bases not matched to a gene. Looked up from germline, CDR1 is KGHSH and CDR2 is LQKENI. CDR3 DNA sequence: TGTGCCAGCTCACCGGAAATAGCGGGGGACAATGAGCAGTTCTTC. It yields the protein CASSPEIAGDNEQFF.

V gene TRBV18 combines with J gene TRBJ1-2; possibly TRBD1 for D (5 bases). Looked up from germline, CDR1 is KGHSH and CDR2 is LQKENI. This CDR3 has 15 residues. Trimming took 3 bases from V and 6 from J, leaving 17 bases between them. CDR3 sequence (DNA): TGTGCCAGCTCACCGCAGGGATTGGGAAAGCATGGCTACACCTTC. Translation: CASSPQGLGKHGYTF.

This chain links TRBV9 with TRBJ2-3; a weak D match, TRBD2 (5 bases). Trimming left V 10 bases short and J 5 bases short, with 5 bases between. This CDR3 is built from 9 residues. Germline lookup yields CDR1 SGDLS and CDR2 YYNGEE. As DNA, the CDR3 is TGTGCCGGAGGAGATACGCAGTATTTT. Its protein product is CAGGDTQYF.

The chain employs TRBV6-1 and TRBJ2-7, with unresolved D. Germline V gene lookup returns CDR1 MNHNS and CDR2 SASEGT. V lost 2 bases, J lost 5 bases, and 7 bases lay in between. The CDR3 has 12 residues. The CDR3 is CASSESFDEQYF. Written as DNA, the CDR3 is TGTGCCAGCAGTGAATCTTTCGACGAGCAGTACTTC.

This clone turned up a few times. The chain combines TRBV7-2 with TRBJ2-5; TRBD2 might be the D (6 bases). Trimming took off 5 bases at V and 1 base at J, with 8 bases between the two ends. The CDR3 sequence is 13 residues long. The germline gives CDR1 SGHTA, CDR2 FQGNSA. The CDR3 region has the DNA TGTGCCAGCAGCCGGAGGGCCCAAGAGACCCAGTACTTC. It translates to CASSRRAQETQYF.

The V call is TRBV29-1, the J call TRBJ2-5, with 7 bases matching TRBD2. Trimming removed 6 bases from V and 1 base from J; junction bases left unmatched: 5. Germline V gives CDR1 SQVTM, CDR2 ANQGSEA. This CDR3 contains 13 residues. CDR3 sequence: CSVGLAVQETQYF. The DNA of the CDR3 is TGCAGCGTCGGCCTAGCGGTCCAAGAGACCCAGTACTTC.

The V and J genes are TRBV25-1 and TRBJ2-7; no clear D. V lost 4 bases and J 3 bases, leaving 4 bases between the germline ends. The germline V gene encodes CDR1 MGHDK and CDR2 SYGVNS. The CDR3 covers 11 residues. The DNA of the CDR3 is TGTGCCAGCAGTGGGTTCTACGAGCAGTACTTC. Residues: CASSGFYEQYF.

V is TRBV11-3 and J is TRBJ2-6; D possibly corresponds to TRBD1 (6 bases). The ends were cut back, 5 bases at V and 3 bases at J, with 11 bases in the middle. The CDR3 runs 15 residues. Germline assignment: CDR1 SGHNT and CDR2 YENEEA. The CDR3 DNA follows: TGTGCCAGCAGCACCAACAGGGTTGGGGCCAACGTCCTGACTTTC. This encodes CASSTNRVGANVLTF.

The sample holds one count of this clone. J is TRBJ2-7 and V is TRBV7-6; 11 bases line up with TRBD2. The V segment lost 5 bases and the J segment 2 bases; nucleotides outside the gene matches: 5. Per the germline V gene, CDR1 is SGHVS and CDR2 is FNYEAQ. The CDR3 runs 15 residues. The DNA for the CDR3 is TGTGCCAGCAGCCTAAGACTAGCGGGAACCTACGAGCAGTACTTC. Protein: CASSLRLAGTYEQYF.

The chain carries TRBV7-2 and TRBJ2-3; a weak D match, TRBD1 (7 bases). CDR3 length: 17 amino acids. Germline V gives CDR1 SGHTA, CDR2 FQGNSA. V dropped 4 bases and J dropped 1 base, with 18 bases sitting between them. The DNA for the CDR3 is TGTGCCAGCAGCTCCTGGGGAGGAGGGGGCCGCACAGATACGCAGTATTTT. This codes for CASSSWGGGGRTDTQYF.

The chain couples TRBV5-4 to TRBJ1-2, with 8 bases aligning to TRBD1. Germline V gene sequence: CDR1 SGHNT, CDR2 YYREEE (reference sequence). V was pared by 3 bases and J by 4 bases, with 14 bases of the junction left unmatched. This CDR3 comprises 17 residues. The CDR3 bases are TGTGCCAGCAGCTCGCGGGACAGGCACTCTCCTGGCTATGGCTACACCTTC. Encoded protein: CASSSRDRHSPGYGYTF. Supplemented by reference TRBV5-4 and TRBJ1-2, the full variable domain reads ETGVTQSPTHLIKTRGQQVTLRCSSQSGHNTVSWYQQALGQGPQFIFQYYREEENGRGNFPPRFSGLQFPNYSSELNVNALELDDSALYLCASSSRDRHSPGYGYTFGSGTRLTVV.

The chain uses TRBV7-9 and TRBJ2-7; no definite D call. Germline V CDR1 and CDR2: SEHNR, FQNEAQ (reference sequence). V was cut by 3 bases and J by 1 base, with 10 bases left in between. The CDR3 consists of 14 residues. The CDR3 DNA reads TGTGCCAGCAGCTTCGGACCGAATTCCTACGAGCAGTACTTC. Translation gives CASSFGPNSYEQYF.

The CDR3 spells CASSLERPGAGKLFF. Written as DNA, the CDR3 is TGCGCCAGCAGCCTAGAGAGGCCGGGAGCGGGAAAACTGTTTTTT. This sequence joins TRBV5-1 and TRBJ1-4; D not resolved. This CDR3 is built from 15 residues. Trimming removed 4 bases from V and 10 bases from J, with 20 bases in between. Germline V lookup: CDR1 SGHRS, CDR2 YFSETQ.